These 16 T cell receptor beta chains came from one sample sequenced in a study of T-cell memory formation after mild COVID-19. TCRdb re-derived calls from the 5' RACE reads in MiXCR, one entry per CDR3 protein. The sample consists of 350,000 to 500,000 distinct CDR3 sequences, 15% to 25% of them appearing once. The sample taken for sequencing was PBMCs or a T cell subset sorted from them (not recorded which). The receptors derive from an adult woman who had mild COVID-19 (a few samples of this study predate the infection). Cell type and time point are not known.

This clonotype has more than one count but fewer than ten. The CDR3 nucleotides read TGTGCCAGCAGCGTTGGACATGCGAACACCGGGGAGCTGTTTTTT. Translating it yields CASSVGHANTGELFF. The J gene is TRBJ2-2, the V gene TRBV9, with D possibly matching TRBD1 (5 bases). The CDR3 totals 15 residues. Looked up from germline, CDR1 is SGDLS and CDR2 is YYNGEE. Between the trimmed V and J ends, which lost 2 bases and 0 bases, there was a span of 8 bases.

This clonotype was counted many times. This sequence joins TRBV9 and TRBJ2-1; 7 nucleotides align to TRBD2. Per germline, CDR1 SGDLS and CDR2 YYNGEE. This CDR3 comprises 15 residues. After removal of 4 bases from V and 5 bases from J, the junction contained 9 bases not matched to a gene. CDR3 residues: CASSLTGGRDNEQFF. The CDR3 DNA reads as TGTGCCAGCAGCCTCACTGGCGGGAGAGACAATGAGCAGTTCTTC. The full variable domain, in which reference TRBV9 and TRBJ2-1 provide the parts outside the CDR3, is DSGVTQTPKHLITATGQRVTLRCSPRSGDLSVYWYQQSLDQGLQFLIQYYNGEERAKGNILERFSAQQFPDLHSELNLSSLELGDSALYFCASSLTGGRDNEQFFGPGTRLTVL.

This clonotype has only a few counts. The chain couples TRBV5-6 to TRBJ2-5; D may be TRBD2 (6 bases). Between the trimmed V and J ends, which lost 0 bases and 4 bases, there was a span of 7 bases. The CDR3 extends over 13 amino acids. Germline CDR1 SGHDT, CDR2 YYEEEE. CDR3 region: CASSLEGGETQYF. CDR3 nucleotide sequence: TGTGCCAGCAGCTTGGAGGGAGGAGAGACCCAGTACTTC.

This clonotype was recorded a few times. CDR3 residues: CASRIGTVNEKLFF. As DNA, the CDR3 is TGTGCCAGCAGGATAGGGACGGTGAATGAAAAACTGTTTTTT. This chain joins TRBV7-8 and TRBJ1-4, with a possible D match to TRBD1 (5 bases). The CDR3 extends over 14 amino acids. The germline CDR1 and CDR2 sequences are SGHVS and FQNEAQ. The germline V and J ends were trimmed by 6 bases and 5 bases, with 13 bases remaining between them.

The chain combines TRBV3-1 with TRBJ2-5; D call uncertain. V dropped 3 bases and J dropped 5 bases, with 7 bases sitting between them. Germline CDR1 and CDR2: LGHDT and YNNKEL (reference sequence). The CDR3 length is 12 residues. The CDR3 region is CASSHLVETQYF. The CDR3 DNA sequence: TGTGCCAGCAGCCACCTTGTGGAGACCCAGTACTTC.

This rearrangement joins TRBV4-3 to TRBJ1-2; 7 bases align to TRBD1. CDR1 is LGHNA, CDR2 YSLEER, per germline. V trimming: 4 bases; J trimming: 7 bases; junction bases outside the gene matches: 6. The CDR3 has 13 residues. DNA of the CDR3: TGCGCCAGCAGCCTAGAGACAGGGATTGGCTACACCTTC. It encodes CASSLETGIGYTF.

This clonotype was found a few times. V usage is TRBV12-3 or TRBV12-4 and J usage is TRBJ2-5; TRBD2 agrees at 12 bases. The CDR3 runs 19 residues. The ends lost 2 bases at V and 2 bases at J; junction bases unmatched: 12. The DNA of the CDR3 is TGTGCCAGCAGTTTATCCCCAGTGTGGACTAGCGGGGTTCAAGAGACCCAGTACTTC. It yields the protein CASSLSPVWTSGVQETQYF.

Ten or more counts support this clonotype. J is TRBJ2-1 and V is TRBV9; 10 bases are shared with TRBD2. Unmatched junction bases numbered 7, after V lost 4 bases and J lost 3 bases. The germline CDR1 and CDR2 sequences are SGDLS and YYNGEE. This CDR3 is built from 16 residues. The DNA of the CDR3 is TGTGCCAGCAGCCCTACTCTAGCGGGAGTCTACAATGAGCAGTTCTTC. The encoded protein is CASSPTLAGVYNEQFF. The whole variable domain, filled in from reference TRBV9 and TRBJ2-1, reads DSGVTQTPKHLITATGQRVTLRCSPRSGDLSVYWYQQSLDQGLQFLIQYYNGEERAKGNILERFSAQQFPDLHSELNLSSLELGDSALYFCASSPTLAGVYNEQFFGPGTRLTVL.

There are a few counts of this clonotype. This chain links TRBV9 with TRBJ2-1; D is unresolved. Trimming cost V 2 bases and J 2 bases, with 5 bases left between them. In germline, CDR1 is SGDLS, CDR2 YYNGEE. This CDR3 has 13 residues. For the CDR3, the DNA is TGTGCCAGCAGCGTGGAGCCCTACAATGAGCAGTTCTTC. The encoded protein is CASSVEPYNEQFF.

In this sample, this clonotype turned up a few times. The rearrangement joins TRBV6-5 to TRBJ2-2; 10 bases are a match to TRBD1. CDR1 MNHEY and CDR2 SVGAGI come from the germline V gene. The CDR3 contains 18 residues. V lost 1 base, J lost 5 bases, and 10 bases stayed unmatched. For the CDR3, the DNA is TGTGCCAGCAGTTACTTGTCCACCGGGACAGGGGCGACCGGGGAGCTGTTTTTT. As protein: CASSYLSTGTGATGELFF.

This clonotype was recorded at least ten times. V is TRBV5-5 and J is TRBJ2-1, with no clear D. Germline V gene data show CDR1 as SGHKS and CDR2 as YYEKEE (reference sequence). The V and J ends lost 0 bases and 4 bases respectively, with 11 bases between them. CDR3 length: 15 residues. CDR3 amino acids: CASSLAWGGYNEQFF. CDR3 DNA: TGTGCCAGCAGCTTGGCCTGGGGTGGATACAATGAGCAGTTCTTC. The complete variable domain, with remaining parts taken from reference TRBV5-5 and TRBJ2-1, reads DAGVTQSPTHLIKTRGQQVTLRCSPISGHKSVSWYQQVLGQGPQFIFQYYEKEERGRGNFPDRFSARQFPNYSSELNVNALLLGDSALYLCASSLAWGGYNEQFFGPGTRLTVL.

V gene TRBV6-6 combines with J gene TRBJ1-2; the match to TRBD1 covers 8 bases. With V trimmed by 2 bases and J by 6 bases, 8 bases remained unmatched. This CDR3 region has 15 residues. The V gene's germline CDR1 is MNHNY and CDR2 SVGAGI (reference sequence). This CDR3 is CASSYRQGRVDGYTF. DNA for the CDR3: TGTGCCAGCAGTTACCGACAGGGGAGGGTGGATGGCTACACCTTC.

The table lists this clonotype with a few counts. At one end the junction does not follow the germline gene, possibly because of a read error. The gene calls are TRBV7-8 and TRBJ1-1, with no clear D. The length of the CDR3 is 13 residues. Germline lookup yields CDR1 SGHVS and CDR2 FQNEAQ. CDR3 amino acids: CASSPGPNTEDFF. The CDR3 nucleotides read TGTGCCAGCAGCCCCGGGCCGAACACTGAAGATTTCTTT.

This clonotype was observed a handful of times. The rearrangement joins TRBV11-2 to TRBJ1-1; 7 bases are shared with TRBD1. The CDR3 sequence is 17 residues long. Germline V lookup: CDR1 SGHAT, CDR2 FQNNGV. The J segment lost 1 base and the V segment lost 4 bases, leaving 12 bases of the junction unmatched. The CDR3 region is CASSSPGGTARNTEAFF. Here the CDR3 DNA reads TGTGCCAGCAGCTCCCCAGGGGGTACGGCAAGGAACACTGAAGCTTTCTTT.

V gene TRBV9 combines with J gene TRBJ2-3; TRBD2 matches 11 bases. Unmatched junction bases numbered 4, after V lost 4 bases and J lost 3 bases. The CDR3 sequence is 15 residues long. Germline-derived CDR1 and CDR2 are SGDLS and YYNGEE. CDR3 nucleotides: TGTGCCAGCAGCTTTAGCGGGAGGGGTACAGATACGCAGTATTTT. Translating it yields CASSFSGRGTDTQYF.

This rearrangement joins TRBV20-1 to TRBJ1-5; no definite D call. Germline CDR1 DFQATT, CDR2 SNEGSKA (reference sequence). The CDR3 is 13 amino acids. Trimming shortened V by 8 bases and J by 0 bases, and 11 bases separated the two germline ends. The CDR3 DNA reads as TGCAGTACTAAGACGACTAGCAATCAGCCCCAGCATTTT. This sequence encodes CSTKTTSNQPQHF.